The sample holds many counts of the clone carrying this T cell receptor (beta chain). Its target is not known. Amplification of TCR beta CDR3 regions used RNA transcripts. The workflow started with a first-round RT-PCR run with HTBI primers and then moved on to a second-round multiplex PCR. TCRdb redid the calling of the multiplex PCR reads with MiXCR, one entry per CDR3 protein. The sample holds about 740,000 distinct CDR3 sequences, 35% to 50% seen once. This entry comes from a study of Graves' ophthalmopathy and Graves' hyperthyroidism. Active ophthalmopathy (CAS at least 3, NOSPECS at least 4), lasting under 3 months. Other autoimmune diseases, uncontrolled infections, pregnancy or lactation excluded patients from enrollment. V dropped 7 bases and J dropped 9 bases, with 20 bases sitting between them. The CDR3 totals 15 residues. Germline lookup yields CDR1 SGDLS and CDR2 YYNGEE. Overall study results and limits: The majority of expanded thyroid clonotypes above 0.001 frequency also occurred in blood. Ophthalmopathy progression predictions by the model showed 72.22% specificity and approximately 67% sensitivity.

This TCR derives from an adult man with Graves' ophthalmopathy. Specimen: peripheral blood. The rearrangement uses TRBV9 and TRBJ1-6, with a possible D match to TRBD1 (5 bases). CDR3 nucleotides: TGTGCCAGCGCTTCAAAAGGGGAGATCGGTTCACCCCTCCACTTT. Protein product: CASASKGEIGSPLHF.